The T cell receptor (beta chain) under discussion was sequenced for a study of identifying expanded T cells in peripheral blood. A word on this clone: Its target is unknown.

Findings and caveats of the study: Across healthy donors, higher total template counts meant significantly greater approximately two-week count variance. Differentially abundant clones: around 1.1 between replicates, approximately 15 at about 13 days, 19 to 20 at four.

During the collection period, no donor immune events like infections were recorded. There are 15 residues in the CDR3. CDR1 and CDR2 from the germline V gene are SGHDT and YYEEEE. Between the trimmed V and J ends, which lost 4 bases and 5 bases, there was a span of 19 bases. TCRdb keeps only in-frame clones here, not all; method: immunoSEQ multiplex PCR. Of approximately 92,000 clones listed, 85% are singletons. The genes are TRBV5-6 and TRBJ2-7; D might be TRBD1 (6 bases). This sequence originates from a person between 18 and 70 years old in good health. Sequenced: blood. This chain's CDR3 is CASSPGNRVGNEQYF. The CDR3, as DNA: TGTGCCAGCAGCCCCGGAAACAGGGTGGGAAACGAGCAGTACTTC.